What follows describes a single T cell receptor (beta chain). Its antigen is still unknown. No much larger clone exists at a distance of one base, and base qualities are not known. The library was obtained by the immunoSEQ multiplex PCR assay. DNA from the cultured, isolated CD4+ T cells was subjected to TCR beta CDR3 sequencing. On the authors' methods: Non-productive TCR sequences were discarded, and reads were trimmed to the CDR3 region, with only CDR3s of 7 or more amino acids retained. The MANAFEST web app was used to pick out antigen-specific clonotypes by comparing their expansion in peptide wells with that in reference cultures. Positive clones required FDR<0.05 expansion versus reference and all other wells, odds ratio above 5, and frequency above 0.1% in two replicate wells. Cross-reactive clonotypes were defined as significantly expanded in SARS-CoV-2 spike wells and in at least one common cold coronavirus spike condition. CDR3 similarity was assessed by Levenshtein distance using the stringdist R package, and unrooted trees were constructed with ape in R 3.6.1. The table was pulled from immuneACCESS by TCRdb, which kept in-frame rearrangements only. Such tables lose some clones; where checked, under half of the loss comes from unresolved V genes, and the rest has no known cause. V, J and clone size are those of that table, while D and trimming were read from the DNA. The sample table records 20,000 to 25,000 clones; around 75% of these occur just once. The top ten clones comprise approximately 40% of the sample.

Including cysteine and phenylalanine, the CDR3 has 19 amino acids. Only the CDR3 DNA stays, 57 bases, in frame from base 1. Reading the germline V gene (reference sequence) gives CDR1 LNHDA and CDR2 SQIVND. The junction shows trimming of 3 bases on V and 9 bases on J, and the gene matches do not reach 20 bases of it. In the ViraFEST assay, PBMC were stimulated with viral peptide pools, and TCR sequencing was then used to find antigen-specific CD4+ T cell clonotypes based on their expansion. After less than 13 days of culture, CD4+ T cells were isolated with the EasySep CD4+ T cell isolation kit. PCR-confirmed SARS-CoV-2 infection had occurred in convalescent patients between March and December 2020, before the Alpha, Beta and Delta variants emerged in the United States. Some 2 million PBMC per well were cultured with roughly 10 ug/ml peptides in IMDM containing about 5% human AB serum, approximately 9.1 IU/ml IL-2 and gentamicin. Half of the culture medium was replaced with fresh IL-2-containing medium on days 3 and 7. Each peptide stimulation condition was cultured in triplicate wells unless otherwise noted. PBMC were separated from whole blood using Ficoll-Paque Plus gradient centrifugation and were then either cryopreserved at -140C or used fresh. The QIAamp micro DNA kit was used to extract genomic DNA from the cultured CD4+ T cells.

This sample was included in a study of vaccination effects on CD4 cells after COVID-19 (dated by TCRdb to the early 2020s). The study in broad terms: Participants received two doses of either the BNT162b2 or the mRNA-1273 mRNA SARS-CoV-2 vaccine. Cultures from other donors in the study were sequenced using the Oncomine TCR Beta short-read assay on an Illumina iSeq 100. Pre-vaccine samples were drawn from a couple of convalescent patients 16 days and one week before the first dose, at 142 and 148 days after COVID-19 diagnosis. SARS-CoV-2 spike-specific CD4+ TCR repertoires from before and after mRNA vaccination were compared in COVID-19 convalescent patients and in infection-naive vaccine recipients. The full study included 10 COVID-19 convalescent patients and a few SARS-CoV-2-naive healthy vaccine recipients. Study-level results and caveats: In convalescent patients, the post-vaccine spike-reactive repertoire consisted mainly of new vaccine-induced clones, largely distinct from infection-induced clones. Limitations of the study were the small number of convalescent patients and the absence of early post-infection timepoints. Marked clonal contraction was observed in both infection-induced and vaccine-induced clones at late post-vaccination timepoints, consistent with waning T cell responses.

Source: CD4+ T cells from PBMCs cultured with a peptide pool, taken before COVID-19 vaccination. The origin of this receptor is a human donor who had a prior SARS-CoV-2 infection. The rearrangement combines TRBV19 with TRBJ2-1; 10 middle bases align to TRBD2. The CDR3 region: CASSIGPNRASGSPPEQFF. The nucleotides are TGTGCCAGTAGTATCGGGCCAAATCGGGCTAGCGGGAGCCCCCCTGAGCAGTTCTTC.